These 13 T cell receptor beta chains were sequenced from one sample in a study of CD8 T cells in ankylosing spondylitis. TCRdb itself ran the 5' RACE reads through MiXCR, one entry per CDR3 protein. Counted here are around 25,000 distinct CDR3 sequences, 10% to 15% occurring once; the ten biggest clones make up about 35%. The sequencing input was blood. The receptor source for this set is a male donor with ankylosing spondylitis or in good health (not recorded which).

The sample holds a few counts of this clonotype. The chain is built from TRBV29-1 and TRBJ2-7; 11 bases map to TRBD2. The CDR3 has 14 residues. The V and J ends lost 1 base and 3 bases, in that order; junction bases with no gene match: 2. CDR1 is SQVTM and CDR2 is ANQGSEA in the germline V gene. The CDR3 spells CSVEGLAGGYEQYF. CDR3 coding DNA: TGCAGCGTTGAAGGTCTAGCGGGAGGCTACGAGCAGTACTTC.

This clonotype occurred many times. The chain carries TRBV25-1 and TRBJ2-6, with TRBD1 matching 8 bases. The CDR3 is made up of 16 amino acids. Trimming cost V 6 bases and J 0 bases; bases outside gene matches: 4. Germline-derived CDR1 and CDR2 are MGHDK and SYGVNS. Written as DNA, the CDR3 is TGTGCCAGCAGAGGACAGGGCGTCTCTGGGGCCAACGTCCTGACTTTC. Protein sequence: CASRGQGVSGANVLTF.

This chain connects TRBV7-8 to TRBJ2-7, with D perhaps matching TRBD1 or TRBD2 (6 bases each). The CDR3 sequence is 14 residues long. Trimming left V 1 base short and J 2 bases short, with 9 bases between. Per the germline V gene, CDR1 is SGHVS and CDR2 is FQNEAQ. CDR3 sequence: CASSLEGGTYEQYV. The CDR3 DNA reads TGTGCCAGCAGCTTAGAGGGGGGCACCTACGAGCAGTACGTC.

V usage is TRBV5-1 and J usage is TRBJ2-3; no definite D call. This CDR3 has 13 amino acids. V dropped 0 bases and J dropped 2 bases, with 4 bases sitting between them. The germline gives CDR1 SGHRS, CDR2 YFSETQ. The CDR3 loop reads CASSLVVTDTQYF. In DNA, the CDR3 is TGCGCCAGCAGCTTGGTAGTCACAGATACGCAGTATTTT.

This clonotype was counted only a few times. V usage is TRBV30 and J usage is TRBJ1-4; D gene ambiguous. The V and J ends lost 5 bases and 7 bases respectively, with 14 bases between them. The CDR3 is 13 amino acids. The germline CDR1 and CDR2 sequences are GTSNPN and SVGIG (reference sequence). The CDR3 DNA follows: TGTGCCTGGTCAAACCGGGAGACTGAAAAACTGTTTTTT. This sequence encodes CAWSNRETEKLFF.

This clonotype occurred a few times. The chain recombines TRBV28 with TRBJ1-6; D gene ambiguous. In germline, CDR1 is MDHEN, CDR2 SYDVKM. The CDR3 is made up of 15 amino acids. V was cut by 3 bases and J by 5 bases, with 11 bases left in between. This CDR3 reads CASSFVGFNNSPLHF. The CDR3 DNA reads TGTGCCAGCAGTTTTGTGGGTTTTAATAATTCACCCCTCCACTTT.

At least ten counts were recorded for this clonotype. The J gene is TRBJ1-3, the V gene TRBV7-8; TRBD1 might be the D (6 bases). The CDR3 spans 16 residues. V was trimmed by 6 bases and J by 0 bases, leaving 15 bases between them. Germline-derived CDR1 and CDR2 are SGHVS and FQNEAQ. The CDR3 region is CASSLGRGNSGNTIYF. DNA for the CDR3: TGTGCCAGCAGTCTAGGCAGGGGAAACTCTGGAAACACCATATATTTT.

The gene calls are TRBV6-6 and TRBJ2-7; 7 bases map to TRBD1. Germline values: CDR1 MNHNY, CDR2 SVGAGI (reference sequence). With V trimmed by 6 bases and J by 3 bases, 5 bases remained unmatched. The CDR3 contains 13 residues. For the CDR3, the DNA is TGTGCCAGCAGCCTCGACAGGGACTACGAGCAGTACTTC. Translated, it gives CASSLDRDYEQYF.

The table lists this clonotype with many counts. This chain connects TRBV28 to TRBJ2-4; D is possibly TRBD2 (6 bases). Trimming shortened V by 6 bases and J by 0 bases, and 18 bases separated the two germline ends. This CDR3 is 17 amino acids long. Germline CDR1 MDHEN, CDR2 SYDVKM. Written as DNA, the CDR3 is TGTGCCAGCAGAACGCTGGCCGGAGGGGTAGCCAAAAACATTCAGTACTTC. It codes for CASRTLAGGVAKNIQYF.

This clonotype is judged medium-sized. The rearrangement uses TRBV18 and TRBJ1-1; 8 bases line up with TRBD1. The CDR3 totals 18 residues. Germline V gene lookup returns CDR1 KGHSH and CDR2 LQKENI. Germline trimming cut 2 bases from V and 1 base from J; bases unmatched to any gene: 12. CDR3 in amino acids: CASSPFSRGPQQNTEAFF. The CDR3 nucleotides are TGTGCCAGCTCACCATTTTCCAGGGGGCCACAACAGAACACTGAAGCTTTCTTT.

V and J are TRBV12-3 or TRBV12-4 and TRBJ1-2; D is possibly TRBD1 (5 bases). V was clipped by 4 bases and J by 8 bases, with 14 bases between them. The CDR3 is made up of 13 amino acids. CDR3 residues: CASSWGSKRGYTF. The CDR3 DNA follows: TGTGCCAGCAGTTGGGGGAGTAAGAGGGGCTACACCTTC.

Many counts were recorded for this clonotype. V and J are TRBV11-1 and TRBJ2-3; 14 bases map to TRBD2. The CDR3 sequence is 14 residues long. V trimming: 8 bases; J trimming: 6 bases; junction bases outside the gene matches: 4. Germline values: CDR1 SGHAT, CDR2 FQDESV (reference sequence). The CDR3 loop is CASRLAGGADTQYF. CDR3 DNA: TGTGCCAGCCGACTAGCGGGAGGGGCGGATACGCAGTATTTT.

The table lists this clonotype with many counts. The gene calls are TRBV7-2 and TRBJ2-3; TRBD1 or TRBD2 may be the D gene (6 bases each). V lost 7 bases and J lost 8, with 19 bases in between. This CDR3 comprises 14 residues. Germline V gene lookup returns CDR1 SGHTA and CDR2 FQGNSA. In DNA form, the CDR3 reads TGTGCCAGCACGGAGGGACACCCTCCAAGTACGCAGTATTTT. Amino acids: CASTEGHPPSTQYF.